Listed below are T cell receptor beta chains from one sample, sequenced in a study of cytomegalovirus exposure and HLA in healthy donors. This table comes from immunoSEQ multiplex PCR, and its TCRdb copy is limited to in-frame clones, with some not included. The table has 200,000 or so clones, over 70% seen once. Sequencing used PBMCs. These TCRs come from a woman in her late teens or twenties in good health and CMV-seropositive. The CDR3 runs from the conserved cysteine through the conserved F or W. The D gene is left open where the match is weak. A row's size may be missing; if present it is once, few, many or a size class.

NA	TRBV19	NA	TRBJ1-3	CATTLKGGPGGNTIYF	TGTGCCACCACCCTCAAGGGAGGACCCGGCGGAAACACCATATATTTT
NA	TRBV18	NA	TRBJ1-6	CASSPYKGRGAVDSPLHF	TGTGCCAGCTCACCATACAAGGGGAGGGGCGCAGTGGATTCACCCCTCCACTTT
NA	TRBV5-4	TRBD2	TRBJ2-7	CASSSSGGFLREQYF	TGTGCCAGCAGCTCGTCGGGGGGGTTTCTTAGGGAGCAGTACTTC
NA	TRBV6-1	NA	TRBJ2-7	CASSPNQESSYEQYF	TGTGCCAGCAGTCCCAACCAGGAAAGCTCCTACGAGCAGTACTTC
NA	TRBV18	NA	TRBJ1-4	CASSYQQGTEKLFF	TGTGCCAGCTCATACCAGCAGGGGACTGAAAAACTGTTTTTT
NA	TRBV5-6	NA	TRBJ2-6	CASSWGTMNTGANVLTF	TGTGCCAGCAGCTGGGGGACAATGAATACTGGGGCCAACGTCCTGACTTTC
NA	TRBV29-1	TRBD1	TRBJ2-2	CSGDRGNTGELFF	TGCAGCGGTGACAGGGGGAACACCGGGGAGCTGTTTTTT
once	TRBV6-1	NA	TRBJ2-3	CASSEEGSDTQYF	TGTGCCAGCAGTGAGGAGGGATCAGATACGCAGTATTTT
NA	TRBV27	NA	TRBJ1-5	CASRWQGKGQPQHF	TGTGCCAGCAGATGGCAGGGAAAGGGTCAGCCCCAGCATTTT
NA	TRBV6-5	TRBD2	TRBJ2-1	CASSYASGGAYNEQFF	TGTGCCAGCAGTTACGCTAGCGGGGGGGCTTACAATGAGCAGTTCTTC
once	TRBV2	TRBD1	TRBJ1-5	CASRGTGRGQPQHF	TGTGCCAGCAGGGGGACAGGGAGGGGACAGCCCCAGCATTTT
NA	TRBV4-2	TRBD2	TRBJ2-1	CASSQDLASGGYEQFF	TGTGCCAGCAGCCAAGATCTAGCTAGCGGGGGCTATGAGCAGTTCTTC
NA	TRBV4-2	TRBD2	TRBJ2-1	CASSQVLSGGNNEQFF	TGTGCCAGCAGCCAAGTCCTCAGCGGGGGTAACAATGAGCAGTTCTTC
NA	TRBV11-3	TRBD1	TRBJ1-1	CASSLSPGGGNTEAFF	TGTGCCAGCAGCTTATCCCCAGGGGGAGGAAACACTGAAGCTTTCTTT
few	TRBV15	NA	TRBJ2-2	CATSGGATGELFF	TGTGCCACCAGCGGAGGAGCAACCGGGGAGCTGTTTTTT
few	TRBV19	NA	TRBJ2-2	CASSRTFVGELFF	TGTGCCAGTAGTCGGACATTCGTTGGGGAGCTGTTTTTT
few	TRBV19	NA	TRBJ1-2	CASSIQGRVYGYTF	TGTGCCAGTAGCATCCAGGGGAGGGTCTATGGCTACACCTTC
NA	TRBV19	NA	TRBJ2-3	CASSIAGGGASTDTQYF	TGTGCCAGTAGTATAGCCGGCGGGGGCGCTAGCACAGATACGCAGTATTTT
few	TRBV7-2	NA	TRBJ1-5	CASSLAHVVRPQHF	TGTGCCAGCAGCTTGGCCCACGTGGTACGGCCCCAGCATTTT
NA	TRBV28	TRBD1	TRBJ2-2	CATRDRTNTGELFF	TGTGCCACTCGGGACAGAACGAACACCGGGGAGCTGTTTTTT
NA	TRBV6-5	TRBD1	TRBJ1-2	CASRQGLGGYTF	TGTGCCAGCAGACAGGGGTTAGGTGGCTACACCTTC
NA	TRBV7-2	TRBD2	TRBJ2-3	CASSSPGLAGGTDTQYF	TGTGCCAGCAGCTCTCCGGGACTAGCGGGGGGCACAGATACGCAGTATTTT
NA	TRBV11-1	TRBD1	TRBJ2-3	CASSFWTGRTDTQYF	TGTGCCAGCAGCTTTTGGACAGGTCGCACAGATACGCAGTATTTT
NA	TRBV4-2	TRBD2	TRBJ2-4	CASSPGLAGGIQYF	TGTGCCAGCAGCCCCGGACTAGCGGGGGGGATTCAGTACTTC
once	TRBV5-1	NA	TRBJ2-3	CASSFDSPSTDTQYF	TGCGCCAGCAGCTTCGACAGCCCCAGCACAGATACGCAGTATTTT